This passage covers 5 T cell receptor beta chains from one sample sequenced in a study of cytomegalovirus exposure and HLA in healthy donors. 60 Vbeta and 13 Jbeta primers were used in PCR. Data came from immunoSEQ multiplex PCR; TCRdb stores just in-frame clones and leaves some out. The table has roughly 200,000 clones, about 12% seen once. Sequenced: PBMCs. The source is a man aged 50-60 years in good health and CMV-seropositive.

This chain's CDR3 is CASSLESTLSLRGYTF. The CDR3 DNA is TGTGCCAGCAGCTTAGAAAGTACGCTATCCCTGCGCGGCTACACCTTC. The chain combines TRBV11-2 with TRBJ1-2; D is undetermined. Germline CDR1 is SGHAT and CDR2 is FQNNGV. This CDR3 is 16 amino acids long. Trimming cost V 0 bases and J 8 bases, with 19 bases left between them.

The rearrangement links TRBV7-2 to TRBJ2-7; 8 bases are a match to TRBD2. The CDR3 is made up of 16 amino acids. The trim removed 1 base at V and 3 bases at J, leaving 8 bases unmatched. Germline assignment: CDR1 SGHTA and CDR2 FQGNSA. CDR3 DNA: TGTGCCAGCAGCTTAGTAGATACGGGGGGGAACTACGAGCAGTACTTC. Its translation: CASSLVDTGGNYEQYF. Combining the CDR3 with reference TRBV7-2 and TRBJ2-7 gives the whole variable domain GAGVSQSPSNKVTEKGKDVELRCDPISGHTALYWYRQSLGQGLEFLIYFQGNSAPDKSGLPSDRFSAERTGGSVSTLTIQRTQQEDSAVYLCASSLVDTGGNYEQYFGPGTRLTVT.

This clone was seen more than once but under ten times. This rearrangement joins TRBV27 to TRBJ2-3, with D possibly matching TRBD1 (6 bases). Germline V CDR1 and CDR2: MNHEY, SMNVEV (reference sequence). V dropped 3 bases and J dropped 2 bases, with 18 bases sitting between them. CDR3 length: 17 amino acids. This CDR3 is CASSFFFRQDYTDTQYF. CDR3 DNA sequence: TGTGCCAGCAGTTTCTTCTTTCGACAGGATTACACAGATACGCAGTATTTT.

This clone has more than one count but fewer than ten. The rearrangement links TRBV6-5 to TRBJ1-4; unclear D gene. The CDR3 covers 14 residues. CDR1 MNHEY and CDR2 SVGAGI come from the germline V gene. V was cut by 2 bases and J by 5 bases, with 9 bases left in between. The CDR3 loop reads CASSYGPKNEKLFF. CDR3 coding DNA: TGTGCCAGCAGTTACGGGCCAAAGAATGAAAAACTGTTTTTT.

The V gene is TRBV7-9, the J gene TRBJ2-1, with D perhaps TRBD1 (5 bases). CDR1 is SEHNR, CDR2 FQNEAQ, per germline (reference sequence). The ends were cut back, 6 bases at V and 3 bases at J, with 12 bases in the middle. The CDR3 spans 14 residues. The CDR3 loop is CASRRQIDYNEQFF. The CDR3 DNA reads TGTGCCAGCAGGAGACAGATAGACTACAATGAGCAGTTCTTC.